This note documents a single TCR beta chain sequence. Its antigen remains unidentified. This entry comes from a study of cytomegalovirus exposure and HLA in healthy donors. For the study at large: The Caucasian-associated ancestry cluster held 80% to 90% of around 380 genotyped donors. General study results and limits: In a later analysis, several top co-occurrence clusters appeared linked to parvovirus B19, influenza, CMV and Epstein-Barr virus. Earlier analysis looked at TCR beta V segments, and most were productive about 90% or about 30% of the time. What TCR beta sequences reportedly achieved was accurate prediction of HLA-A and HLA-B alleles in most subjects.

Amplification used 60 Vbeta primers and 13 Jbeta primers. Here immunoSEQ multiplex PCR was the method, and the copy in TCRdb shows in-frame clones only, minus some. This table has about 82,000 clones, roughly 80% appearing once. The receptor's source is a human donor in good health. The sequenced sample was PBMCs.

CDR3 nucleotides: TGTGCCAGCAGTGTAGCTCTAGCGGGCTCCTACAATGAGCAGTTCTTC. This translates into CASSVALAGSYNEQFF. This chain joins TRBV6-1 and TRBJ2-1, with 8 bases fitting TRBD2. The germline gives CDR1 MNHNS, CDR2 SASEGT. The CDR3 is 16 residues long. With V trimmed by 4 bases and J by 0 bases, 5 bases remained unmatched.